These T cell receptor beta chains were read from a single sample in a study of OX40 agonist ivuxolimab in advanced cancers. Only in-frame clones appear in the TCRdb table, and some are missing; sequencing was by immunoSEQ multiplex PCR. The table records approximately 20,000 clones, approximately 90% of them present only once. This specimen consisted of CD4+ or CD8+ T cells sorted from blood, obtained in a trial of the OX40 agonist ivuxolimab. All receptors come from an adult with an advanced solid tumor such as melanoma, head and neck, liver or kidney cancer. Each CDR3 is given with its conserved first and last residue. The D gene is left open where the match is weak. Rows may omit the clone size; those that give it use once, few, many or a size class.

V	D	J	size	CDR3	DNA
TRBV6-1	-	TRBJ2-5	-	CASSGLEGFGETQYF	TGTGCCAGCAGTGGTCTAGAGGGGTTTGGAGAGACCCAGTACTTC
TRBV5-4	TRBD2	TRBJ2-7	-	CASSPPSGASGEQYF	TGTGCCAGCAGCCCGCCTAGCGGGGCCTCTGGTGAGCAGTACTTC
TRBV25-1	-	TRBJ2-7	medium-sized	CASSARGPEYEQYF	TGTGCCAGCAGTGCTCGGGGCCCCGAGTACGAGCAGTACTTC
TRBV27	-	TRBJ1-2	-	CASSSQALAGYTF	TGTGCCAGCAGTTCACAGGCCTTGGCTGGCTACACCTTC
TRBV5-1	TRBD1	TRBJ2-1	-	CASSLEGTGIENEQFF	TGCGCCAGCAGCTTGGAAGGGACAGGGATAGAGAATGAGCAGTTCTTC
TRBV20-1	-	TRBJ2-5	-	CSARNQETQYF	TGCAGTGCTAGAAATCAAGAGACCCAGTACTTC
TRBV7-9	TRBD1	TRBJ2-5	few	CASSFLSTGEETQYF	TGTGCCAGCAGCTTCCTTTCAACAGGGGAAGAGACCCAGTACTTC
TRBV5-5	TRBD2	TRBJ2-5	-	CASSPRGEGLQETQYF	TGTGCCAGCAGCCCCCGGGGGGAAGGACTCCAAGAGACCCAGTACTTC
TRBV6-1	TRBD2	TRBJ2-1	-	CASSDLAGEYNEQFF	TGTGCCAGCAGTGATCTAGCGGGGGAATACAATGAGCAGTTCTTC
TRBV6-5	TRBD2	TRBJ2-7	-	CASSTGLGGYEQYF	TGTGCCAGCAGCACCGGACTAGGAGGCTACGAGCAGTACTTC
TRBV9	-	TRBJ2-3	once	CASSVKGRQANTDTQYF	TGTGCCAGCAGCGTAAAAGGGCGACAGGCGAACACAGATACGCAGTATTTT
TRBV7-8	-	TRBJ2-7	-	CASSLPGAYEQYF	TGTGCCAGCAGCTTACCGGGGGCCTACGAGCAGTACTTC
TRBV5-6	-	TRBJ2-6	-	CASSRPYSGANVLTF	TGTGCCAGCAGCAGACCGTACTCTGGGGCCAACGTCCTGACTTTC
TRBV27	-	TRBJ1-4	-	CASSTRGEKLFF	TGTGCCAGCAGTACCCGGGGTGAAAAACTGTTTTTT
TRBV25-1	TRBD2	TRBJ2-3	-	CASSEFSSGNTDTQYF	TGTGCCAGCAGTGAATTCTCTAGCGGGAACACAGATACGCAGTATTTT
TRBV9	-	TRBJ2-3	-	CASSVGGSEQYF	TGTGCCAGCAGCGTAGGTGGCTCAGAGCAGTATTTT
TRBV5-4	TRBD2	TRBJ2-1	once	CASDNGLAVTRSGNEQFF	TGTGCCAGCGATAACGGACTAGCGGTGACTCGTTCGGGCAATGAGCAGTTCTTC
TRBV21-1	-	TRBJ1-1	-	CASPRAGEAFF	TGTGCCAGCCCCCGAGCGGGTGAAGCTTTCTTT
TRBV10-3	-	TRBJ2-7	-	CAISESRPGRYEQYF	TGTGCCATCAGTGAGTCCCGCCCCGGACGGTACGAGCAGTACTTC
TRBV6-5	-	TRBJ2-2	few	CASTGNTGELFF	TGTGCCAGCACAGGGAACACCGGGGAGCTGTTTTTT
TRBV19	-	TRBJ2-1	-	CASSIRLAYNEQFF	TGTGCCAGTAGTATAAGGCTAGCCTACAATGAGCAGTTCTTC
TRBV5-1	TRBD2	TRBJ2-1	once	CASTRVLGLAGLYNEQFF	TGCGCCAGCACCCGAGTGCTGGGACTAGCGGGGCTCTACAATGAGCAGTTCTTC
TRBV14	-	TRBJ2-1	-	CASSQHRSSYNEQFF	TGTGCCAGCAGCCAACACCGGAGCTCCTACAATGAGCAGTTCTTC
TRBV13	-	TRBJ2-2	-	CASSSRKLRGRTGEPFF	TGTGCCAGCAGCTCCCGAAAATTAAGGGGGAGAACCGGGGAGCCGTTTTTT
TRBV7-9	-	TRBJ1-2	-	CASSSRTFYYGYTF	TGTGCCAGCAGCTCGAGGACATTTTACTATGGCTACACCTTC
TRBV13	-	TRBJ2-2	-	CASSEFPGELFF	TGTGCCAGCAGCGAATTCCCCGGGGAGCTGTTTTTT
TRBV29-1	-	TRBJ1-1	few	CSVDEESTEAFF	TGCAGCGTTGATGAGGAGAGCACTGAAGCTTTCTTT
TRBV27	-	TRBJ2-4	-	CASGLSFQYF	TGTGCCAGCGGGTTAAGCTTTCAGTACTTC
TRBV7-9	-	TRBJ1-1	-	CASSRYEGVNTEAFF	TGTGCCAGCTCTCGGTACGAGGGGGTGAACACTGAAGCTTTCTTT
TRBV10-2	-	TRBJ1-1	-	CASRDTEAFF	TGCGCCAGCAGGGACACTGAAGCTTTCTTT
TRBV7-9	-	TRBJ2-3	-	CASSFGGPKSTDTQYF	TGTGCCAGCAGCTTCGGGGGCCCGAAAAGCACAGATACGCAGTATTTT
TRBV9	-	TRBJ1-1	-	CASSSRQRHDEAFF	TGTGCCAGCAGCTCCCGACAGAGACACGATGAAGCTTTCTTT
TRBV5-4	TRBD1	TRBJ2-7	-	CASSGRTGGLWEQYF	TGTGCCAGCAGCGGCCGGACAGGCGGTCTGTGGGAGCAGTACTTC
TRBV19	TRBD1	TRBJ1-2	-	CASSISLARQGQSSGYTF	TGTGCCAGTAGTATATCCCTGGCCCGACAGGGGCAATCTTCTGGCTACACCTTC
TRBV7-9	-	TRBJ1-2	-	CASSLGQDYGYTF	TGTGCCAGCAGCTTAGGACAGGATTATGGCTACACCTTC
TRBV5-1	-	TRBJ2-1	-	CASSWAGLGKEQFF	TGCGCCAGCAGCTGGGCGGGACTCGGAAAAGAGCAGTTCTTC
TRBV7-2	TRBD2	TRBJ2-1	-	CASSLGISGNEQFF	TGTGCCAGCAGCTTAGGCATTAGCGGGAATGAGCAGTTCTTC
TRBV7-9	TRBD2	TRBJ2-2	-	CTSSPSETSRAGELFF	TGTACCAGCAGCCCGTCCGAGACTAGCAGGGCCGGGGAGCTGTTTTTT
TRBV27	-	TRBJ1-1	-	CASSFQPSRVEAFF	TGTGCCAGCAGTTTTCAACCGAGCAGGGTTGAAGCTTTCTTT
TRBV25-1	-	TRBJ2-5	-	CASSEYGSQETQYF	TGTGCCAGCAGTGAATACGGTAGCCAAGAGACCCAGTACTTC
TRBV6-4	-	TRBJ1-3	-	CASRGGNSGNTIYF	TGTGCCAGCAGGGGGGGAAACTCTGGAAACACCATATATTTT
TRBV19	-	TRBJ1-1	-	CASSPGAFF	TGTGCCAGTAGCCCAGGTGCTTTCTTT
TRBV7-9	-	TRBJ1-2	-	CASSFQGRSYTF	TGTGCCAGCAGCTTTCAGGGACGAAGCTACACCTTC
TRBV9	-	TRBJ2-7	-	CASSVEGSGGYEQYF	TGTGCCAGCAGCGTAGAAGGTTCAGGTGGCTACGAGCAGTACTTC
TRBV21-1	-	TRBJ2-5	-	CASSKKTSVWKETQYF	TGTGCCAGCAGCAAAAAGACTAGCGTATGGAAAGAGACCCAGTACTTC
TRBV7-6	TRBD2	TRBJ2-3	-	CASSSDLAGALSGTDTQYF	TGTGCCAGCAGCTCCGACCTAGCGGGAGCCCTATCGGGAACAGATACGCAGTATTTT
TRBV5-1	-	TRBJ2-5	once	CASSRDPRGETQYF	TGCGCCAGCAGTCGGGACCCTAGGGGAGAGACCCAGTACTTC
TRBV4-1	-	TRBJ2-5	-	CASSQVGLQETQYF	TGCGCCAGCAGCCAAGTGGGGCTCCAAGAGACCCAGTACTTC
TRBV19	TRBD1	TRBJ2-7	few	CASSRTGRYEQYF	TGTGCCAGTAGCCGGACAGGACGATACGAGCAGTACTTC
TRBV9	-	TRBJ2-1	few	CASSIGHSTYNEQFF	TGTGCCAGCAGCATCGGACACTCTACCTACAATGAGCAGTTCTTC
TRBV10-2	TRBD2	TRBJ2-5	-	CASMYTSGEETQYF	TGCGCCAGCATGTATACTAGCGGGGAAGAGACCCAGTACTTC
TRBV9	TRBD1	TRBJ1-2	once	CASSGLTGVNYGYTF	TGTGCCAGCAGCGGACTAACAGGGGTCAACTATGGCTACACCTTC
TRBV5-4	-	TRBJ1-2	once	CASSLLAGDYGYTF	TGTGCCAGCAGCTTGTTGGCAGGGGACTATGGCTACACCTTC
TRBV14	-	TRBJ2-2	-	CASSQDPGELFF	TGTGCCAGCAGCCAAGATCCCGGGGAGCTGTTTTTT